Presented here are 26 T cell receptor beta chains from one specimen sequenced in a study of Ad26.COV2.S vaccination and SARS-CoV-2 variants. Some clones are missing from TCRdb's copy, which holds only in-frame ones; the method was immunoSEQ multiplex PCR. The repertoire holds hundreds of thousands of clones, with 80% to 90% as singletons. Treatment here: some 20 received Ad26.COV2.S at low or high dose, single or two shots; about five received placebo; per-sample allocation not given. Sampling was done on day 63 after the first vaccine or placebo injection. Sample: peripheral blood, taken in a trial of Ad26.COV2.S vaccine versus placebo. Receptor source: a person between 18 and 65 years old who received the Ad26.COV2.S COVID-19 vaccine or a placebo.

The chain is built from TRBV7-2 and TRBJ1-2, with D unresolved. The CDR3 has 14 residues. In germline, CDR1 is SGHTA, CDR2 FQGNSA. V dropped 5 bases and J dropped 7 bases, with 17 bases sitting between them. CDR3 sequence: CASSRREGLAGYTF. CDR3 coding DNA: TGTGCCAGCAGCCGGCGAGAGGGTTTGGCTGGCTACACCTTC.

This chain uses TRBV6-2 or TRBV6-3 with TRBJ1-2; TRBD1 matches at 12 bases. The CDR3 covers 16 residues. Germline-derived CDR1 and CDR2 are MNHEY and SVGEGT. The V gene end was trimmed by 2 bases and the J gene end by 2 bases; junction bases not matched to a gene: 3. The CDR3 nucleotides read TGTGCCAGCAGTTACCGGGACAGGGGGCTGAACTATGGCTACACCTTC. Protein: CASSYRDRGLNYGYTF.

This chain uses TRBV7-2 with TRBJ2-1; D perhaps matches TRBD2 (5 bases). V lost 5 bases to trimming and J lost 8 bases, with 13 bases between them. This CDR3 spans 13 amino acids. CDR1 and CDR2 from the germline V gene are SGHTA and FQGNSA. This CDR3 is CASSTRKRDEQFF. The CDR3 DNA follows: TGTGCCAGCAGCACTCGGAAGAGGGATGAGCAGTTCTTC.

Only one count was recorded for this clone. V is TRBV5-1 and J is TRBJ1-3; D uncertain. The CDR3 totals 13 residues. Germline V gene sequence: CDR1 SGHRS, CDR2 YFSETQ. V gave up 3 bases and J gave up 2 bases, with 6 bases separating them. In DNA, the CDR3 is TGCGCCAGCAGCTCGAATCCTGGAAACACCATATATTTT. Protein: CASSSNPGNTIYF.

The gene calls are TRBV4-3 and TRBJ2-7, with D hard to call. V was shortened by 0 bases and J by 3 bases, with 12 bases between the two germline ends. CDR3 size: 15 residues. Germline values: CDR1 LGHNA, CDR2 YSLEER. CDR3 sequence: CASSQDRDPGYEQYF. In DNA, the CDR3 is TGCGCCAGCAGCCAAGATCGTGACCCAGGCTACGAGCAGTACTTC.

On this clone itself: Distinct nucleotide sequences in the sample also encode this CDR3. The V gene is TRBV5-6, the J gene TRBJ2-6; D is uncertain. V gave up 0 bases and J gave up 0 bases, with 1 base separating them. Germline CDR1 is SGHDT and CDR2 is YYEEEE. This CDR3 comprises 14 residues. CDR3 residues: CASSLGSGANVLTF. In DNA form, the CDR3 reads TGTGCCAGCAGCTTGGGCTCTGGGGCCAACGTCCTGACTTTC.

This clone was counted a few times. This chain joins TRBV7-8 and TRBJ2-2; 9 nucleotides line up with TRBD1. The V gene end was trimmed by 5 bases and the J gene end by 5 bases; junction bases not matched to a gene: 6. CDR1 is SGHVS and CDR2 is FQNEAQ in the germline V gene. The CDR3 length is 15 residues. The CDR3 DNA is TGTGCCAGCAGCCGAGGGACAGGGTTAACCGGGGAGCTGTTTTTT. Translating gives CASSRGTGLTGELFF.

V usage is TRBV6-6 and J usage is TRBJ2-7; D is possibly TRBD2 (5 bases). The V end lost 5 bases, the J end lost 5 bases, and 7 bases lay between the germline ends. This CDR3 is 11 amino acids long. Germline V gives CDR1 MNHNY, CDR2 SVGAGI (reference sequence). CDR3 in amino acids: CASSPGNEQYF. DNA for the CDR3: TGTGCCAGCAGTCCGGGAAACGAGCAGTACTTC.

V is TRBV7-9 and J is TRBJ1-2; 7 bases are a match to TRBD1. Per the germline V gene, CDR1 is SEHNR and CDR2 is FQNEAQ (reference sequence). CDR3 length: 14 amino acids. Trimming cost V 2 bases and J 7 bases; bases outside gene matches: 7. CDR3 coding DNA: TGTGCCAGCAGCTTAATCCGACAGGGAGGTGGCTACACCTTC. This translates into CASSLIRQGGGYTF.

This sequence joins TRBV30 and TRBJ1-5; the D gene is possibly TRBD1 (5 bases). Germline V CDR1 and CDR2: GTSNPN, SVGIG (reference sequence). This CDR3 region has 13 residues. V was cut by 7 bases and J by 4 bases, with 14 bases left in between. The CDR3 coding sequence is TGTGCCTTTTCCCTGGGGGGAAATCAGCCCCAGCATTTT. Translating gives CAFSLGGNQPQHF.

The V call is TRBV29-1, the J call TRBJ2-4; a weak D match, TRBD1 (5 bases). This CDR3 comprises 17 residues. Germline assignment: CDR1 SQVTM and CDR2 ANQGSEA. V lost 1 base and J lost 1, with 17 bases in between. CDR3 in DNA: TGCAGCGTTGAAGGGGGCAAGGGTTCGAAGGCCAAAAACATTCAGTACTTC. Residues: CSVEGGKGSKAKNIQYF.

The chain employs TRBV30 and TRBJ2-6; no firm D call. Germline CDR1 and CDR2: GTSNPN and SVGIG (reference sequence). The CDR3 sequence is 12 residues long. V lost 8 bases and J lost 0, with 5 bases in between. The chain's CDR3 is CARTSGANVLTF. The CDR3, as DNA: TGTGCCCGGACCTCTGGGGCCAACGTCCTGACTTTC.

As regards this clone: At the DNA level, this CDR3 is encoded by other sequences in the same sample as well. This chain links TRBV27 with TRBJ1-2; D not certain. V lost 2 bases and J 2 bases, leaving 6 bases between the germline ends. The V gene's germline CDR1 is MNHEY and CDR2 SMNVEV (reference sequence). The CDR3 consists of 13 residues. CDR3 sequence: CASSLDRNYGYTF. The CDR3 DNA is TGTGCCAGCAGTTTAGACCGCAACTATGGCTACACCTTC.

This clone was detected a few times. The chain has TRBV2 and TRBJ2-2; the D gene is possibly TRBD1 (5 bases). V lost 7 bases to trimming and J lost 7 bases, with 13 bases between them. The CDR3 totals 13 residues. Germline V CDR1 and CDR2: SNHLY, FYNNEI. CDR3 DNA: TGTGCCAGCAAGTGGCAGGGTATCGGGGAGCTGTTTTTT. Translating it yields CASKWQGIGELFF.

J is TRBJ2-5 and V is TRBV18; D perhaps matches TRBD2 (5 bases). The CDR3 loop spans 13 amino acids. The germline V and J ends were trimmed by 2 bases and 5 bases, with 9 bases remaining between them. The germline V gene encodes CDR1 KGHSH and CDR2 LQKENI. The CDR3 DNA reads as TGTGCCAGCTCACCAATCGGGAAGGAGACCCAGTACTTC. As protein: CASSPIGKETQYF. Drawing the rest from reference TRBV18 and TRBJ2-5, the complete variable domain is NAGVMQNPRHLVRRRGQEARLRCSPMKGHSHVYWYRQLPEEGLKFMVYLQKENIIDESGMPKERFSAEFPKEGPSILRIQQVVRGDSAAYFCASSPIGKETQYFGPGTRLLVL.

The rearrangement links TRBV6-6 to TRBJ1-1; 8 nucleotides line up with TRBD1. J gave up 7 bases and V 5 bases, and 6 bases lay outside the gene matches. The CDR3 length is 13 residues. Germline CDR1 MNHNY, CDR2 SVGAGI (reference sequence). CDR3 residues: CASSPRQGSEAFF. Written as DNA, the CDR3 is TGTGCCAGCAGTCCCCGACAGGGGAGTGAAGCTTTCTTT.

This clone was seen more than once but under ten times. The chain carries TRBV5-1 and TRBJ2-2; no definite D call. CDR1 SGHRS and CDR2 YFSETQ come from the germline V gene. Between the trimmed V and J ends, which lost 1 base and 6 bases, there was a span of 13 bases. This CDR3 comprises 15 residues. CDR3 nucleotides: TGCGCCAGCAGCTTGATTCTTCCCGGGTCCGGGGAGCTGTTTTTT. Its protein is CASSLILPGSGELFF.

DNA of the CDR3: TGCGCCAGCAGCGTCGGGACAGACAATCAGCCCCAGCATTTT. Translation gives CASSVGTDNQPQHF. The chain joins TRBV5-1 to TRBJ1-5, with 7 positions matching TRBD1. The J segment lost 3 bases and the V segment lost 4 bases, leaving 4 bases of the junction unmatched. The length of the CDR3 is 14 residues. In germline, CDR1 is SGHRS, CDR2 YFSETQ.

J is TRBJ2-7 and V is TRBV15, with TRBD1 matching over 7 bases. The CDR3 consists of 16 residues. CDR1 and CDR2 from the germline V gene are LNHNV and YYDKDF (reference sequence). V lost 3 bases, J lost 4 bases, and 12 bases stayed unmatched. The CDR3 sequence: CATSSELPGRGYEQYF. The CDR3 DNA reads TGTGCCACCAGCAGCGAGCTGCCTGGCAGGGGGTACGAGCAGTACTTC.

V and J are TRBV7-3 and TRBJ2-7; no clear D. The CDR3 covers 15 residues. CDR1 is SGHTA and CDR2 is FQGTGA in the germline V gene. Trimming shortened V by 1 base and J by 0 bases, and 10 bases separated the two germline ends. The CDR3 sequence is CASSLSPGSSYEQYF. In DNA, the CDR3 is TGTGCCAGCAGCTTAAGTCCAGGATCCTCCTACGAGCAGTACTTC.

This sequence joins TRBV27 and TRBJ2-7; D is possibly TRBD2 (5 bases). With 4 bases removed from V and 3 bases from J, the gap between germline ends came to 10 bases. The CDR3 spans 13 residues. Per the germline V gene, CDR1 is MNHEY and CDR2 is SMNVEV (reference sequence). CDR3 coding DNA: TGTGCCAGCAGTTCGCGGGTTGGCTACGAGCAGTACTTC. It yields the protein CASSSRVGYEQYF.

Notes on this clone: The same CDR3 also results from other DNA sequences found in this sample. The chain is built from TRBV15 and TRBJ1-2; no clear D. V was clipped by 0 bases and J by 5 bases, with 7 bases between them. The V gene's germline CDR1 is LNHNV and CDR2 YYDKDF (reference sequence). There are 13 residues in the CDR3. CDR3 residues: CATSRDRNYGYTF. DNA for the CDR3: TGTGCCACCAGCAGAGATCGGAATTATGGCTACACCTTC.

The chain joins TRBV6-2 or TRBV6-3 to TRBJ1-3, with no clear D. Germline V gives CDR1 MNHEY, CDR2 SVGEGT. The CDR3 has 14 residues. V was trimmed by 2 bases and J by 1 base, leaving 6 bases between them. The CDR3 nucleotides read TGTGCCAGCAGTTACAGGCCTTCTGGAAACACCATATATTTT. Translated: CASSYRPSGNTIYF.

The V gene is TRBV7-2, the J gene TRBJ2-7; 13 bases line up with TRBD2. Germline V gene sequence: CDR1 SGHTA, CDR2 FQGNSA. Losses at the gene ends were 1 base for V and 4 bases for J; bases not matched to a gene: 4. This CDR3 comprises 16 residues. In DNA form, the CDR3 reads TGTGCCAGCAGCTTAGATTGGACTAGCGGGAGTTACGAGCAGTACTTC. Amino acid sequence: CASSLDWTSGSYEQYF.

The count of this clone is one. The gene calls are TRBV11-2 and TRBJ2-7; D unclear. The CDR3 has 12 residues. Trimming removed 0 bases from V and 4 bases from J, with 4 bases in between. Germline V gene sequence: CDR1 SGHAT, CDR2 FQNNGV. The CDR3 loop reads CASSLEAYEQYF. The CDR3 region has the DNA TGTGCCAGCAGCTTAGAGGCGTACGAGCAGTACTTC.

On this clone itself: The DNA is left out, because the CDR3 cannot be placed on it with certainty; the CDR3 is given as TCRdb lists it. The chain has TRBV7-3 and TRBJ2-7; the table's D call of TRBD2 was not tested on the DNA. Germline assignment: CDR1 SGHTA and CDR2 FQGTGA. Including both end residues, the CDR3 is 15 amino acids long. CDR3 sequence: CASSFGPGLPYEQYF.